This TCR beta chain came from a study of T cells in Graves' hyperthyroidism and ophthalmopathy (dated by TCRdb to between 2018 and 2021). Looking at the study overall: Peripheral blood samples were taken at initial diagnosis, before any treatment was given. The study also compared thyroid tissue and blood T-cell repertoires from several Graves' hyperthyroidism patients. To identify distinguishing TCR V-J signatures, a discovery cohort of some 100 patients was used, comprising some 45 with Graves' ophthalmopathy and 57 with stable Graves' hyperthyroidism. The 100 discovery patients were divided at random into training and test sets in a 7:3 ratio. Once sampling was done, hyperthyroidism patients were given methimazole at a starting dose of 30 mg daily, whereas ophthalmopathy patients were given high-dose intravenous methylprednisolone. Prospective prediction of ophthalmopathy was tested in an independent validation cohort consisting of fewer than 20 hyperthyroidism patients and some 17 patients who later progressed to ophthalmopathy. According to the paper, TCR Vbeta CDR3 sequencing was carried out on about 140 peripheral blood samples, which came from 40 to 45 ophthalmopathy, under 80 hyperthyroidism and some 17 progressor patients. The paper's findings and limits, for the study overall: A 13 V-J signature model separated ophthalmopathy from stable hyperthyroidism, with approximately 87% sensitivity and 81% to 83% specificity in cross-validation and 80%/75% in testing. Most expanded thyroid clonotypes (frequency above 0.001) were also found in blood, which suggests that blood repertoires may mirror thyroid immune responses. Sample size was not statistically predetermined, and investigators were not blinded to group allocation. During validation, the model predicted progression to ophthalmopathy a median of around 6 months ahead of onset, with around 70% sensitivity and 72.22% specificity.

Stable Graves' hyperthyroidism was defined as the absence of progression to ophthalmopathy over 18 months of follow-up. Hyperthyroidism patients were newly diagnosed, had a disease duration of under 2 months, and were aged 18 to 65 years. Exclusion was applied to patients with uncontrolled infections, other autoimmune diseases, pregnancy or lactation. Diagnoses were established on the basis of clinical symptoms, serum thyroxine and TRAb, thyroid ultrasound, and orbital computed tomography. PBMCs were separated from approximately 10 ml of fresh peripheral blood using Ficoll-Paque density gradient centrifugation. Trizol reagent was used to extract total RNA, and RNA quality was then checked on an Agilent 2100 Bioanalyzer. TCR beta CDR3 regions were amplified from RNA transcripts. The first round of RT-PCR for the TCR CDR3 was performed with the HTBI primer set and the Qiagen OneStep RT-PCR kit. Libraries were constructed in a second round of multiplex PCR, after which size selection and purification were performed. The libraries were sequenced on an Illumina HiSeq2000 using paired-end 100 bp reads. The source study handled its data this way. SOAPnuke was used to process the raw data, throwing out any read that contained adapters or uncalled bases, had a mean Phred below 15, or lacked an exact constant-primer or identifier match. COPE v1.2.5 was used to merge the high-quality paired reads, and each unique nucleotide sequence was defined as a clonotype. MiTCR v1.1 was used to align clonotypes to the IMGT TRBV, TRBD and TRBJ reference segments. The analysis included only V-J combinations with a frequency above 0.0001, which together covered more than 99% of the repertoires. A TCS score was defined as the ratio between F50 (clonal expansion) and ExV (chaos), using BLOSUM62-based TCRdist between CDR3 peptides within each V-J. Welch's t-statistics and random forest reduced around 550 V-J features to roughly 13, which were used in a naive Bayes classifier (R e1071). The public reads were reprocessed in TCRdb via fastp at Q25 and MiXCR, keeping in-frame beta chains. For every CDR3 protein sequence, its rows merge into one entry that carries the most common genes and DNA. For this entry, the V and J calls and clone size follow TCRdb and not the study's own pipeline. The sample data list a few hundred thousand distinct CDR3 sequences, and just under 15% of these were observed just once. The ten largest clones add up to approximately 32% of the sample.

With regard to this clonotype: The antigen it recognizes is unknown. Base quality data are lacking; no much larger clone is found one base away.

V lost 5 bases and J lost 1 base; the stretch between them is 12 bases long. The CDR3 runs 14 residues from the cysteine to the phenylalanine. Only CDR3 DNA remains: 42 bases, in frame from the first base. This clonotype originated in a woman in her 30s with Graves' hyperthyroidism. The specimen sequenced was blood. The V and J segments used are TRBV12-3 or TRBV12-4 and TRBJ2-7; confidence is insufficient to name the D gene. The CDR3: CASSLYTKSYEQYF. In nucleotide form, the sequence is TGTGCCAGCAGTCTTTACACCAAGTCCTACGAGCAGTACTTC.